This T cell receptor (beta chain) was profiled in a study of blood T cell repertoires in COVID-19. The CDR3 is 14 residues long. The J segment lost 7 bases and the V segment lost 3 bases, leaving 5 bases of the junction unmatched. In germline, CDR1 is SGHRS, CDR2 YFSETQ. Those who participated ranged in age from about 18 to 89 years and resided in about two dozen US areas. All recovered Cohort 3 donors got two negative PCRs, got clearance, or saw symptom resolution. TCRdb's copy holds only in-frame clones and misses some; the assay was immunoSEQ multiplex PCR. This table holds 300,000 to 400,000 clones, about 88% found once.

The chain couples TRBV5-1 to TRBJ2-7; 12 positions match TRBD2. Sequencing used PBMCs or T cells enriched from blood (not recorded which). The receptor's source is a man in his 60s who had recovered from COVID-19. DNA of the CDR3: TGCGCCAGCAGCTGGACGGGACTAGCGGGTGAGCAGTACTTC. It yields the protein CASSWTGLAGEQYF. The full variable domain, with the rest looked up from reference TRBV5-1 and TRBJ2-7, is KAGVTQTPRYLIKTRGQQVTLSCSPISGHRSVSWYQQTPGQGLQFLFEYFSETQRNKGNFPGRFSGRQFSNSRSEMNVSTLELGDSALYLCASSWTGLAGEQYFGPGTRLTVT.